Presented here are 10 T cell receptor beta chains from one specimen sequenced in a study of vaccination effects on CD4 cells after COVID-19. For these TCRs, the target antigens are not known. Some clones are missing from TCRdb's copy, which holds only in-frame ones; the method was immunoSEQ multiplex PCR. In the table there are 40,000 or so clones, 65% to 80% of which are singletons. Researchers isolated CD4+ T cells once roughly nine days of culture had elapsed. This material consisted of CD4+ T cells from PBMCs cultured without peptide, taken before COVID-19 vaccination. The receptors come from a human donor who received a COVID-19 vaccine.

In its sample, this clone was seen a few times. The chain is built from TRBV30 and TRBJ2-7; no reliable D call. This CDR3 contains 11 residues. Germline V lookup: CDR1 GTSNPN, CDR2 SVGIG (reference sequence). V lost 5 bases and J 4 bases, leaving 9 bases between the germline ends. The CDR3 here is CAWGEGYEQYF. The CDR3 DNA reads TGTGCCTGGGGTGAAGGGTACGAGCAGTACTTC. Together with reference TRBV30 and TRBJ2-7, the CDR3 gives the full variable domain: SQTIHQWPATLVQPVGSPLSLECTVEGTSNPNLYWYRQAAGRGLQLLFYSVGIGQISSEVPQNLSASRPQDRQFILSSKKLLLSDSGFYLCAWGEGYEQYFGPGTRLTVT.

This clone was found a few times. The V and J genes are TRBV20-1 and TRBJ1-1, with D perhaps TRBD1 (5 bases). The CDR3 covers 12 residues. Germline CDR1 reads DFQATT; CDR2 reads SNEGSKA (reference sequence). Between the trimmed V and J ends, which lost 3 bases and 4 bases, there was a span of 9 bases. The CDR3 spells CSASRGTTEAFF. The CDR3 DNA reads as TGCAGTGCTAGTCGGGGGACCACTGAAGCTTTCTTT.

The table lists this clone with a count of one. V and J are TRBV5-4 and TRBJ2-7; 7 nucleotides align to TRBD1. V lost 4 bases and J lost 4; bases outside the gene matches: 5. CDR3 length: 13 residues. Germline V gene data show CDR1 as SGHNT and CDR2 as YYREEE (reference sequence). The CDR3 region has the DNA TGTGCCAGCAGCCGCCGGGACAGTTACGAGCAGTACTTC. Translated, it gives CASSRRDSYEQYF.

This clone was observed once. The genes are TRBV7-9 and TRBJ2-5; perhaps TRBD1 as D (5 bases). This CDR3 contains 16 residues. The V gene's germline CDR1 is SEHNR and CDR2 FQNEAQ (reference sequence). Deletions cut 1 base from V and 7 bases from J, with 19 bases between. The DNA of the CDR3 is TGTGCCAGCAGCTTAGGAACCCGGGCCAGGGAAGGGACCCAGTACTTC. As protein: CASSLGTRAREGTQYF. Looking up the rest from reference TRBV7-9 and TRBJ2-5 gives the full variable domain: DTGVSQNPRHKITKRGQNVTFRCDPISEHNRLYWYRQTLGQGPEFLTYFQNEAQLEKSRLLSDRFSAERPKGSFSTLEIQRTEQGDSAMYLCASSLGTRAREGTQYFGPGTRLLVL.

The J gene is TRBJ1-2, the V gene TRBV2; D is uncertain. Germline loops: CDR1 SNHLY, CDR2 FYNNEI. There are 16 residues in the CDR3. Trimming cost V 5 bases and J 2 bases, with 18 bases left between them. CDR3 protein: CASSKDGIPINYGYTF. DNA for the CDR3: TGTGCCAGCAGTAAGGACGGTATCCCAATAAACTATGGCTACACCTTC. Drawing the rest from reference TRBV2 and TRBJ1-2, the complete variable domain is EPEVTQTPSHQVTQMGQEVILRCVPISNHLYFYWYRQILGQKVEFLVSFYNNEISEKSEIFDDQFSVERPDGSNFTLKIRSTKLEDSAMYFCASSKDGIPINYGYTFGSGTRLTVV.

This chain links TRBV7-2 with TRBJ1-6; 10 bases fit TRBD1. The length of the CDR3 is 16 residues. V dropped 0 bases and J dropped 7; count of bases not matched to a gene: 3. Germline CDR1 and CDR2: SGHTA and FQGNSA. CDR3 protein: CASSLALGQGNSPLHF. The CDR3 nucleotides read TGTGCCAGCAGCTTAGCGCTGGGACAGGGGAATTCACCCCTCCACTTT.

The chain employs TRBV2 and TRBJ1-2, with D unresolved. V gave up 6 bases and J gave up 8 bases, with 10 bases separating them. The V gene's germline CDR1 is SNHLY and CDR2 FYNNEI. The CDR3 is 11 amino acids. CDR3 DNA sequence: TGTGCCAGCAGGTCGAGGAGAGGCTACACCTTC. Amino acid sequence: CASRSRRGYTF. Based on the CDR3 plus reference TRBV2 and TRBJ1-2, the full variable domain is EPEVTQTPSHQVTQMGQEVILRCVPISNHLYFYWYRQILGQKVEFLVSFYNNEISEKSEIFDDQFSVERPDGSNFTLKIRSTKLEDSAMYFCASRSRRGYTFGSGTRLTVV.

V gene TRBV4-2 combines with J gene TRBJ2-1, with 9 bases that match TRBD1. CDR1 LGHNA and CDR2 YNFKEQ come from the germline V gene. The CDR3 sequence is 16 residues long. With V trimmed by 1 base and J by 4 bases, 5 bases remained unmatched. The CDR3 loop reads CASSQASGTGYNEQFF. CDR3 nucleotide sequence: TGTGCCAGCAGCCAAGCTTCCGGGACAGGGTACAATGAGCAGTTCTTC.

V is TRBV5-1 and J is TRBJ1-3; D ambiguous. Germline V CDR1 and CDR2: SGHRS, YFSETQ. CDR3 length equals 14 residues. The V gene lost 0 bases and the J gene lost 0 bases, with 4 bases spanning the gap. Here the CDR3 reads CASSLESSGNTIYF. The CDR3 DNA reads as TGCGCCAGCAGCTTGGAATCCTCTGGAAACACCATATATTTT.

The gene calls are TRBV5-1 and TRBJ2-7; 7 bases are shared with TRBD2. The germline V gene has CDR1 SGHRS and CDR2 YFSETQ. This CDR3 region has 14 residues. With 4 bases clipped from V and 3 bases from J, the junction kept 7 bases outside the gene matches. The CDR3 here is CASSGGDSDYEQYF. The DNA of the CDR3 is TGCGCCAGCAGCGGGGGGGACTCAGACTACGAGCAGTACTTC.